This TCR beta chain was identified in a study of regulatory T cells in long-lasting Graves disease. On the study more broadly: Graves' patients, diagnosed recently, had received antithyroid drugs under 3 months.

Germline CDR1 SGHKS, CDR2 YYEKEE (reference sequence). The V gene end was trimmed by 4 bases and the J gene end by 9 bases; junction bases not matched to a gene: 8. The CDR3 has 14 residues. At least ten counts were recorded for this clonotype. Described time point: newly diagnosed GD, antithyroid drugs for less than 3 months. Following extraction of RNA from PBMCs, that RNA was used to make the TCR library. TCR beta libraries were built with iRepertoire HTBI primers and Arm-PCR of CDR3 regions. TCRdb re-called the multiplex PCR reads through MiXCR, storing one row per CDR3 protein. The sample consists of under 450,000 distinct CDR3 sequences, roughly 17% of them appearing once. The same sample was also studied in work on T cells in Graves' hyperthyroidism and ophthalmopathy. That source notes: Blood samples included most of the expanded thyroid clonotypes exceeding 0.001.

Sequences were derived from peripheral blood mononuclear cells (PBMCs), sampled at new diagnosis, from a patient treated with antithyroid drugs. The sequence derives from a woman under 30 with Graves disease. V usage is TRBV5-5 and J usage is TRBJ2-4; the match to TRBD1 covers 9 bases. CDR3 nucleotides: TGTGCCAGCAGCCGGGGACAGGGCGTCAGCATTCAGTACTTC. Its translation is CASSRGQGVSIQYF. The full variable domain, with the rest looked up from reference TRBV5-5 and TRBJ2-4, is DAGVTQSPTHLIKTRGQQVTLRCSPISGHKSVSWYQQVLGQGPQFIFQYYEKEERGRGNFPDRFSARQFPNYSSELNVNALLLGDSALYLCASSRGQGVSIQYFGAGTRLSVL.